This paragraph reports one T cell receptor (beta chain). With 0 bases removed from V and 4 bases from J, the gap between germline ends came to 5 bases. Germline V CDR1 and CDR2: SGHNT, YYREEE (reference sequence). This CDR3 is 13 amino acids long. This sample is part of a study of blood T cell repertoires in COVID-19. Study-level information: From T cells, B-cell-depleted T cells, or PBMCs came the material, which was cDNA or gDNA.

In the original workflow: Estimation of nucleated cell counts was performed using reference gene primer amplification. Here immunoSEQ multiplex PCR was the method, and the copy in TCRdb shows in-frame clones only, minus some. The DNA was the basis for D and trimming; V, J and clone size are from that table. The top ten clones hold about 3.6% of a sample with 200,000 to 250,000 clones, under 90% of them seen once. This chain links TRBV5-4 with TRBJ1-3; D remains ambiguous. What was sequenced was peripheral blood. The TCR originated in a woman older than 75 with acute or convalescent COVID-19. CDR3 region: CASSLVQGNTIYF. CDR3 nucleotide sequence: TGTGCCAGCAGCTTGGTTCAGGGAAACACCATATATTTT. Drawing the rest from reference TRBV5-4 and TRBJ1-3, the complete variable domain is ETGVTQSPTHLIKTRGQQVTLRCSSQSGHNTVSWYQQALGQGPQFIFQYYREEENGRGNFPPRFSGLQFPNYSSELNVNALELDDSALYLCASSLVQGNTIYFGEGSWLTVV.